Listed below are T cell receptor beta chains from one sample, sequenced in a study of T cell repertoires in cytomegalovirus infection. MiXCR was run by TCRdb on the reads, yielding one entry per CDR3 protein. The table has hundreds of thousands of distinct CDR3 sequences, 6% to 8% seen once. What was sequenced was PBMCs. The source of these receptors is a human donor in good health (CMV status not recorded). Some clones in this sample may be carry-over from other donors' samples. The CDR3 runs from the conserved cysteine through the conserved F or W. Fields, in order: clone size, D gene, J gene, V gene, CDR3 DNA, CDR3 protein. The D gene is left open where the match is weak. A row's size may be missing; if present it is once, few, many or a size class.

clone size: few
D gene: NA
J gene: TRBJ2-4
V gene: TRBV4-3
CDR3 DNA: TGCGCCAGCAGCCAAGACACAGGGAACAGTGGAGCCAAAAACATTCAGTACTTC
CDR3 protein: CASSQDTGNSGAKNIQYF

clone size: many
D gene: NA
J gene: TRBJ1-1
V gene: TRBV12-5
CDR3 DNA: TGTGCTAGTGGCACCGGGACTGAAGCTTTCTTT
CDR3 protein: CASGTGTEAFF

clone size: many
D gene: TRBD2
J gene: TRBJ2-3
V gene: TRBV13
CDR3 DNA: TGTGCCAGCAGCAAAGGACTAGCGGGAGATACGCAGTATTTT
CDR3 protein: CASSKGLAGDTQYF

clone size: many
D gene: NA
J gene: TRBJ1-4
V gene: TRBV5-1
CDR3 DNA: TGCGCCAGCAGCCCAGGGGACCCAAGCGAAAAACTGTTTTTT
CDR3 protein: CASSPGDPSEKLFF

clone size: many
D gene: NA
J gene: TRBJ2-2
V gene: TRBV7-2
CDR3 DNA: TGTGCCAGCAGCCGCTGGCAGAACACCGGGGAGCTGTTTTTT
CDR3 protein: CASSRWQNTGELFF

clone size: many
D gene: TRBD2
J gene: TRBJ2-1
V gene: TRBV7-2
CDR3 DNA: TGTGCCAGCAGCCGACTAGCGGGGGGCAGGAATGAGCAGTTCTTC
CDR3 protein: CASSRLAGGRNEQFF

clone size: many
D gene: NA
J gene: TRBJ2-7
V gene: TRBV29-1
CDR3 DNA: TGCAGCGTTGAGTTACAGCCCTACGAGCAGTACTTC
CDR3 protein: CSVELQPYEQYF

clone size: many
D gene: TRBD1
J gene: TRBJ1-1
V gene: TRBV4-1
CDR3 DNA: TGCGCCAGCAGCCAAAACAGGGGGACTGAAGCTTTCTTT
CDR3 protein: CASSQNRGTEAFF

clone size: many
D gene: NA
J gene: TRBJ1-1
V gene: TRBV19
CDR3 DNA: TGTGCCAGTAGTATAGGGGGGGCAGCGAACACTGAAGCTTTCTTT
CDR3 protein: CASSIGGAANTEAFF

clone size: NA
D gene: NA
J gene: TRBJ1-4
V gene: TRBV29-1
CDR3 DNA: TGCAGCGTTGAAATTCTCGGCGGTGAAAAACTGTTTTTT
CDR3 protein: CSVEILGGEKLFF

clone size: many
D gene: NA
J gene: TRBJ2-7
V gene: TRBV7-2
CDR3 DNA: TGTGCCAGCAGCCACGACAGCCACACCTACGAGCAGTACTTC
CDR3 protein: CASSHDSHTYEQYF

clone size: many
D gene: NA
J gene: TRBJ2-7
V gene: TRBV6-2/TRBV6-3
CDR3 DNA: TGTGCCAGCATGGGGCCAGCAACCTACGAGCAGTACTTC
CDR3 protein: CASMGPATYEQYF

clone size: many
D gene: NA
J gene: TRBJ2-2
V gene: TRBV6-5
CDR3 DNA: TGTGCCAGCAGTTACTCCGGGGGCACCGGGGAGCTGTTTTTT
CDR3 protein: CASSYSGGTGELFF

clone size: many
D gene: NA
J gene: TRBJ1-2
V gene: TRBV6-5
CDR3 DNA: TGTGCCAGCAGTTACGGGGCGGTGCCCCTCTATGGCTACACCTTC
CDR3 protein: CASSYGAVPLYGYTF

clone size: many
D gene: NA
J gene: TRBJ2-5
V gene: TRBV12-3/TRBV12-4
CDR3 DNA: TGTGCCAGCAGCCCAGTGAAGGTGGAGACCCAGTACTTC
CDR3 protein: CASSPVKVETQYF

clone size: NA
D gene: NA
J gene: TRBJ2-1
V gene: TRBV5-6
CDR3 DNA: TGTGCCAGCAGCTCGCGGACTTCACTCTCCTACAATGAGCAGTTCTTC
CDR3 protein: CASSSRTSLSYNEQFF

clone size: many
D gene: TRBD2
J gene: TRBJ2-7
V gene: TRBV6-6
CDR3 DNA: TGTGCCAGCAGTTACAGCGGGGGGCATGGGTGGGAGCAGTACTTC
CDR3 protein: CASSYSGGHGWEQYF

clone size: many
D gene: TRBD1
J gene: TRBJ2-7
V gene: TRBV9
CDR3 DNA: TGTGCCAGCAGCGGGCCGAGGACAGGTAACTACGAGCAGTACTTC
CDR3 protein: CASSGPRTGNYEQYF

clone size: many
D gene: NA
J gene: TRBJ1-1
V gene: TRBV5-4
CDR3 DNA: TGTGCCAGCAGCTCCCTACGACCGGCGGGGTTCCCTACGCGCACTGAAGCTTTCTTT
CDR3 protein: CASSSLRPAGFPTRTEAFF

clone size: many
D gene: TRBD1
J gene: TRBJ2-7
V gene: TRBV5-5
CDR3 DNA: TGTGCCAGCAGCATACGACCGGGACAGACCTACGAGCAGTACTTC
CDR3 protein: CASSIRPGQTYEQYF

clone size: many
D gene: NA
J gene: TRBJ1-1
V gene: TRBV6-2/TRBV6-3
CDR3 DNA: TGTGCCAGCAGACTTTCGCCGATGAACACTGAAGCTTTCTTT
CDR3 protein: CASRLSPMNTEAFF

clone size: NA
D gene: NA
J gene: TRBJ1-4
V gene: TRBV28
CDR3 DNA: TGTGCCAGCAGTTTCGAGGCAACTAATGAAAAACTGTTTTTT
CDR3 protein: CASSFEATNEKLFF

clone size: many
D gene: NA
J gene: TRBJ1-3
V gene: TRBV20-1
CDR3 DNA: TGCAGTGCTAGAGAGGCGGAATTCTCTGGAAACACCATATATTTT
CDR3 protein: CSAREAEFSGNTIYF

clone size: many
D gene: NA
J gene: TRBJ2-7
V gene: TRBV7-6
CDR3 DNA: TGTGCCAGCAGCCCCAGAGGGCAGGGAAACGAGCAGTACTTC
CDR3 protein: CASSPRGQGNEQYF

clone size: many
D gene: TRBD2
J gene: TRBJ2-3
V gene: TRBV11-3
CDR3 DNA: TGTGCCAGCAGCTTGACTAGCGGGACAGATACGCAGTATTTT
CDR3 protein: CASSLTSGTDTQYF

clone size: NA
D gene: NA
J gene: TRBJ1-5
V gene: TRBV2
CDR3 DNA: TGTGCCAGCAGTGAGACTATTAGCAATCAGCCCCAGCATTTT
CDR3 protein: CASSETISNQPQHF

clone size: many
D gene: NA
J gene: TRBJ1-1
V gene: TRBV19
CDR3 DNA: TGTGCCAGTACCTCCTCACCGACAATAAGGAACACTGAAGCTTTCTTT
CDR3 protein: CASTSSPTIRNTEAFF

clone size: many
D gene: NA
J gene: TRBJ1-1
V gene: TRBV7-2
CDR3 DNA: TGTGCCAGCAGCTTAGCTGGGCCCGCCGAGCCAGCTTTCTTT
CDR3 protein: CASSLAGPAEPAFF

clone size: many
D gene: NA
J gene: TRBJ1-4
V gene: TRBV11-1
CDR3 DNA: TGTGCCAGCAGCCCCCAGAAGACTAATGAAAAACTGTTTTTT
CDR3 protein: CASSPQKTNEKLFF

clone size: NA
D gene: NA
J gene: TRBJ2-2
V gene: TRBV7-9
CDR3 DNA: TGTGCCAGCAGCTTATTGCGTACTCGCAACACCGGGGAGCTGTTTTTT
CDR3 protein: CASSLLRTRNTGELFF

clone size: many
D gene: NA
J gene: TRBJ1-6
V gene: TRBV7-3
CDR3 DNA: TGTGCCAGCAGTTGCGCCCCCGAGGGGGACTGTAATTCACCCCTCCACTTT
CDR3 protein: CASSCAPEGDCNSPLHF

clone size: many
D gene: NA
J gene: TRBJ1-3
V gene: TRBV6-5
CDR3 DNA: TGTGCCAGCAGTTACCTTCGGGGAACTGGAAACACCATATATTTT
CDR3 protein: CASSYLRGTGNTIYF

clone size: many
D gene: NA
J gene: TRBJ1-1
V gene: TRBV7-2
CDR3 DNA: TGTGCCAGCAGCGAGGGGAGGAACACTGAAGCTTTCTTT
CDR3 protein: CASSEGRNTEAFF

clone size: many
D gene: TRBD1
J gene: TRBJ1-2
V gene: TRBV29-1
CDR3 DNA: TGCAGCGACCGGACAGGGGCCGGTGGCTACACCTTC
CDR3 protein: CSDRTGAGGYTF

clone size: many
D gene: NA
J gene: TRBJ2-3
V gene: TRBV19
CDR3 DNA: TGTGCCAGTAGAGAGACAGGTCCAGATACGCAGTATTTT
CDR3 protein: CASRETGPDTQYF

clone size: many
D gene: NA
J gene: TRBJ1-1
V gene: TRBV7-9
CDR3 DNA: TGTGCCAGCAGCACTCAGGGAGGGACTGAAGCTTTCTTT
CDR3 protein: CASSTQGGTEAFF

clone size: few
D gene: NA
J gene: TRBJ2-1
V gene: TRBV14
CDR3 DNA: TGTGCCAGCAGTAAGGGACGTTTCAATGAGCAGTTCTTC
CDR3 protein: CASSKGRFNEQFF

clone size: many
D gene: NA
J gene: TRBJ1-1
V gene: TRBV7-2
CDR3 DNA: TGTGCCAGCAGCTTAAGGGCAGGGGTAAGAACTGAAGCTTTCTTT
CDR3 protein: CASSLRAGVRTEAFF

clone size: many
D gene: NA
J gene: TRBJ2-3
V gene: TRBV4-2
CDR3 DNA: TGTGCCAGCAGCCAAGGGGTTTACGGGGCCGAAGATACGCAGTATTTT
CDR3 protein: CASSQGVYGAEDTQYF

clone size: many
D gene: NA
J gene: TRBJ1-2
V gene: TRBV4-3
CDR3 DNA: TGCGCCAGCAGCCAAGACAGGGTCCATGGCTACACCTTC
CDR3 protein: CASSQDRVHGYTF

clone size: NA
D gene: NA
J gene: TRBJ1-2
V gene: TRBV29-1
CDR3 DNA: TGCAGCGTTGAAAGGGTGGGAACCGGCTACACCTTC
CDR3 protein: CSVERVGTGYTF

clone size: many
D gene: TRBD1
J gene: TRBJ1-2
V gene: TRBV3-1
CDR3 DNA: TGTGCCAGCAGCCAACTGATCGGGGACAGGGCTAACTATGGCTACACCTTC
CDR3 protein: CASSQLIGDRANYGYTF

clone size: NA
D gene: NA
J gene: TRBJ2-2
V gene: TRBV7-2
CDR3 DNA: TGTGCCAGCAGCGCCCGAAGTTACAACGGGGAGCTGTTTTTT
CDR3 protein: CASSARSYNGELFF

clone size: NA
D gene: NA
J gene: TRBJ2-2
V gene: TRBV7-2
CDR3 DNA: TGTGCCAGCAGCATTAACGGGTACACCGGGGAGCTGTTTTTT
CDR3 protein: CASSINGYTGELFF

clone size: many
D gene: NA
J gene: TRBJ1-5
V gene: TRBV11-2
CDR3 DNA: TGTGCCAGCAGCCAAAATTTTGGCAGGGCTGAGCCCCAGCATTTT
CDR3 protein: CASSQNFGRAEPQHF